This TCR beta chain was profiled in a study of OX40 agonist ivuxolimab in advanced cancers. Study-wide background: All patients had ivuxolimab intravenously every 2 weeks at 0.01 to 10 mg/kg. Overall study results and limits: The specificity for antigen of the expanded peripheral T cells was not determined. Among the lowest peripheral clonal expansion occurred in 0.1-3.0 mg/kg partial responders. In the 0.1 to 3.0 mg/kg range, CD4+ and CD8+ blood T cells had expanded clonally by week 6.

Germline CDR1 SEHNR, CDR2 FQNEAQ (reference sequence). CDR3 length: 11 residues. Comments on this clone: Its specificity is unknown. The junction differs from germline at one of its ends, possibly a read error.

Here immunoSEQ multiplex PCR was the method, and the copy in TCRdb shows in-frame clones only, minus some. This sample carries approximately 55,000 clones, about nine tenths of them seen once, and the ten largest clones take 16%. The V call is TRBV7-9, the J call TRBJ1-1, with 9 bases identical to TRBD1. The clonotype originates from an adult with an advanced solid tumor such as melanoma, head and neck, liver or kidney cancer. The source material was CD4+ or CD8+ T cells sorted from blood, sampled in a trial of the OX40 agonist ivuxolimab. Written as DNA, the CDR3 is TGTGCCAGCAGCTTAGGGGACAGGGTACGCTTT. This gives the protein CASSLGDRVRF.